This entry lists 5 T cell receptor beta chains sequenced from one sample in a study of T cells in Graves' hyperthyroidism and ophthalmopathy. TCR beta CDR3 regions were amplified from RNA transcripts. When the TCR CDR3 underwent first-round RT-PCR, the HTBI primer set was used. TCRdb fed the multiplex PCR reads into MiXCR, producing one record per CDR3 protein. The top ten hold more than 3% of the sample, which has about 59,000 distinct CDR3 sequences, roughly 50% seen once. Sequenced material: blood. Receptors were obtained from a woman aged 55-70 years with Graves' ophthalmopathy.

This clonotype was picked up many times. With a much larger clone just one base away, this may be a read error. This sequence joins TRBV6-2 or TRBV6-3 and TRBJ2-5; 7 nucleotides align to TRBD2. The CDR3 consists of 13 residues. Germline assignment: CDR1 MNHEY and CDR2 SVGEGT. Written as DNA, the CDR3 is TGTGCCAGCAGGACTAGCCAACAAGAGACCCGGTACTTC. Protein sequence: CASRTSQQETRYF.

The chain uses TRBV4-3 and TRBJ2-1, with 9 bases lining up with TRBD2. J lost 4 bases, V lost 3 bases, and 4 bases had no gene match. Germline loops: CDR1 LGHNA, CDR2 YSLEER. The CDR3 is 15 amino acids. The CDR3 bases are TGCGCCAGCAGCCACGCGGGAGGGCAGTACAATGAGCAGTTCTTC. Translating it yields CASSHAGGQYNEQFF.

The V call is TRBV24-1, the J call TRBJ2-4, with D perhaps TRBD1 (6 bases). CDR3 length equals 12 residues. Trimming took 8 bases from V and 4 from J, leaving 8 bases between them. Germline CDR1 reads KGHDR; CDR2 reads SFDVKD. The CDR3 bases are TGTGCCACCAAAGGACAGAAAAACATTCAGTACTTC. It codes for CATKGQKNIQYF.

Concerning this clonotype itself: At one boundary the junction diverges from the germline segment, which might be a read error. The CDR3 spells CASSSRQGNHNEQFF. CDR3 nucleotide sequence: TGCGCCAGCAGCTCGAGACAGGGTAACCACAATGAGCAGTTCTTT. V usage is TRBV5-1 and J usage is TRBJ2-1; 7 bases agree with TRBD1. This CDR3 contains 15 residues. Germline CDR1 is SGHRS and CDR2 is YFSETQ.

The chain joins TRBV20-1 to TRBJ2-7, with 7 bases matching TRBD1. Per germline, CDR1 DFQATT and CDR2 SNEGSKA (reference sequence). After removal of 6 bases from V and 7 bases from J, the junction contained 6 bases not matched to a gene. The CDR3 consists of 11 residues. CDR3 nucleotide sequence: TGCAGTGCGGGAACAGGGGTTGAGCAGTACTTC. This sequence encodes CSAGTGVEQYF.